Below are 29 T cell receptor beta chains sequenced from a single sample in a study of Graves' ophthalmopathy and Graves' hyperthyroidism. The authors amplified TCR beta CDR3 regions from RNA transcripts. RT-PCR was first run with HTBI primers, then multiplex PCR in a second round. Using its own MiXCR run on the multiplex PCR reads, TCRdb lists one record per CDR3 protein. This sample carries under 250,000 distinct CDR3 sequences, about 32% of them seen once, and the ten largest clones take approximately 8.6%. The specimen sequenced was peripheral blood. The receptors come from a man aged 45-65 years with Graves' ophthalmopathy.

This clonotype was counted a few times. The chain combines TRBV11-2 with TRBJ1-5, with 9 bases matching TRBD1. This CDR3 is built from 15 residues. The ends lost 0 bases at V and 7 bases at J; junction bases unmatched: 4. The germline CDR1 and CDR2 sequences are SGHAT and FQNNGV. CDR3 nucleotides: TGTGCCAGCAGCTTAGAGGGACAGGGTTACCAGCCCCAGCATTTT. Translation: CASSLEGQGYQPQHF.

This clonotype was counted only a few times. The chain has TRBV12-3 or TRBV12-4 and TRBJ2-5; no reliable D call. V was trimmed by 5 bases and J by 6 bases, leaving 19 bases between them. This CDR3 is built from 15 residues. This CDR3 is CASSHQDTTGQTQYF. The CDR3 bases are TGTGCCAGCAGTCACCAAGACACGACGGGTCAGACCCAGTACTTC.

This clonotype was seen a few times. The CDR3 coding sequence is TGTGCCAGCAGTGTGGACCGGGGACTCCACTTT. This gives the protein CASSVDRGLHF. The chain recombines TRBV28 with TRBJ1-6, with unresolved D. This CDR3 comprises 11 residues. Looked up from germline, CDR1 is MDHEN and CDR2 is SYDVKM. Between the trimmed V and J ends, which lost 5 bases and 16 bases, there was a span of 12 bases. Supplemented by reference TRBV28 and TRBJ1-6, the full variable domain reads DVKVTQSSRYLVKRTGEKVFLECVQDMDHENMFWYRQDPGLGLRLIYFSYDVKMKEKGDIPEGYSVSREKKERFSLILESASTNQTSMYLCASSVDRGLHFGNGTRLTVT.

This clonotype appeared many times. The rearrangement links TRBV3-1 to TRBJ2-7; 9 bases fit TRBD1. Looked up from germline, CDR1 is LGHDT and CDR2 is YNNKEL (reference sequence). With V trimmed by 0 bases and J by 7 bases, 4 bases remained unmatched. The CDR3 runs 14 residues. The CDR3 bases are TGTGCCAGCAGCCAAGAACAGGGGGCCAGAGAGCAGTACTTC. This codes for CASSQEQGAREQYF.

CDR3 in DNA: TGTGCCAGCAGCCCCGGGACAGGGGGCGCAGATACGCAGTATTTT. Amino acids: CASSPGTGGADTQYF. The chain couples TRBV12-3 or TRBV12-4 to TRBJ2-3; TRBD1 matches 12 bases. V lost 6 bases, J lost 4 bases, and 5 bases stayed unmatched. The CDR3 is made up of 15 amino acids.

This clonotype came up many times. V and J are TRBV27 and TRBJ1-6, with 7 bases that match TRBD1. Germline-derived CDR1 and CDR2 are MNHEY and SMNVEV (reference sequence). The CDR3 loop spans 16 amino acids. V shed 2 bases and J 7 bases; nucleotides not matched to a gene: 8. CDR3 coding DNA: TGTGCCAGCAGTTTAAGTGACAGGGATTGGAATTCACCCCTCCACTTT. Translating gives CASSLSDRDWNSPLHF.

The table lists this clonotype with many counts. This rearrangement joins TRBV27 to TRBJ2-7; 7 bases match TRBD1. The length of the CDR3 is 16 residues. Trimming removed 6 bases from V and 3 bases from J; junction bases left unmatched: 14. The germline V gene has CDR1 MNHEY and CDR2 SMNVEV (reference sequence). Here the CDR3 reads CASSSLRQGFDYEQYF. The CDR3 bases are TGTGCCAGCAGCTCCTTACGACAGGGTTTTGACTACGAGCAGTACTTC.

This clonotype was observed a handful of times. The V and J genes are TRBV12-3 or TRBV12-4 and TRBJ1-5; 7 bases are a match to TRBD1. The CDR3 is made up of 16 amino acids. V trimming: 4 bases; J trimming: 0 bases; junction bases outside the gene matches: 6. CDR3 sequence reads: CASSSRGQNSNQPQHF. The CDR3 bases are TGTGCCAGCAGTTCTAGGGGACAGAATAGCAATCAGCCCCAGCATTTT.

This chain joins TRBV6-2 or TRBV6-3 and TRBJ2-2; no reliable D call. Germline V lookup: CDR1 MNHEY, CDR2 SVGEGT. The CDR3 spans 16 residues. V was trimmed by 7 bases and J by 0 bases, leaving 15 bases between them. In DNA form, the CDR3 reads TGTGCCAGCATTAACGTACCTAGTTCGAACACCGGGGAGCTGTTTTTT. Translation: CASINVPSSNTGELFF.

In its sample, this clonotype was seen many times. The genes are TRBV5-1 and TRBJ2-6; unclear D gene. This CDR3 has 16 residues. In germline, CDR1 is SGHRS, CDR2 YFSETQ. Trimming shortened V by 2 bases and J by 1 base, and 10 bases separated the two germline ends. This CDR3 reads CASSFDTRSGANVLTF. In nucleotides, the CDR3 is TGCGCCAGCAGCTTCGACACCCGGTCTGGGGCCAACGTCCTGACTTTC.

This clonotype was seen at least ten times. The gene calls are TRBV20-1 and TRBJ1-1; weak D call: TRBD1 (6 bases). From germline, CDR1 is DFQATT and CDR2 SNEGSKA (reference sequence). CDR3 size: 15 residues. The V end was cut by 5 bases, the J end by 0 bases, with 16 bases between. The CDR3 DNA reads TGCAGTGCTTTGAGGGGGGGCCTTCTGAACACTGAAGCTTTCTTT. Its translation is CSALRGGLLNTEAFF.

The chain joins TRBV6-2 or TRBV6-3 to TRBJ2-7; TRBD2 matches 7 bases. Germline CDR1 and CDR2: MNHEY and SVGEGT. With V trimmed by 2 bases and J by 2 bases, 12 bases remained unmatched. The length of the CDR3 is 17 residues. The CDR3 DNA is TGTGCCAGCAGTTACATCGTATGGCGGGAGTCCCCCTACGAGCAGTACTTC. It translates to CASSYIVWRESPYEQYF.

In its sample, this clonotype was seen many times. The chain is built from TRBV3-1 and TRBJ2-5; maybe TRBD1 (6 bases). CDR1 and CDR2 (germline): LGHDT, YNNKEL (reference sequence). V gave up 1 base and J gave up 0 bases, with 9 bases separating them. The CDR3 is made up of 15 amino acids. The CDR3 is CASSQGTDDQETQYF. CDR3 coding DNA: TGTGCCAGCAGCCAAGGGACAGATGACCAAGAGACCCAGTACTTC.

The V gene is TRBV7-2, the J gene TRBJ1-1; D remains unclear. This CDR3 spans 15 amino acids. Trimming removed 2 bases from V and 5 bases from J, with 15 bases in between. CDR1 is SGHTA and CDR2 is FQGNSA in the germline V gene. CDR3 protein: CASSLRLGSRTEAFF. The CDR3 nucleotides read TGTGCCAGCAGCTTAAGATTGGGAAGCAGGACTGAAGCTTTCTTT.

This clonotype showed up many times. The chain employs TRBV12-3 or TRBV12-4 and TRBJ1-6; D call uncertain. Trimming shortened V by 5 bases and J by 5 bases, and 10 bases separated the two germline ends. The CDR3 contains 14 residues. For the CDR3, the DNA is TGTGCCAGCAGTCCAACGAGAAATAATTCACCCCTCCACTTT. This sequence encodes CASSPTRNNSPLHF.

This clonotype was recorded at least ten times. The rearrangement joins TRBV27 to TRBJ2-7; D gene uncertain. CDR1 is MNHEY, CDR2 SMNVEV, per germline (reference sequence). The CDR3 is made up of 13 amino acids. V gave up 0 bases and J gave up 6 bases, with 9 bases separating them. The CDR3 loop is CASSLSFDTEQYF. The DNA for the CDR3 is TGTGCCAGCAGTTTATCGTTCGACACCGAGCAGTACTTC.

This clonotype was found many times. J is TRBJ1-1 and V is TRBV29-1, with D possibly being TRBD1 (6 bases). CDR1 is SQVTM and CDR2 is ANQGSEA in the germline V gene. V was pared by 3 bases and J by 1 base, with 12 bases between. The CDR3 sequence is 14 residues long. The CDR3 DNA is TGCAGCGTTGAGACAGGAGATAAGAACACTGAAGCTTTCTTT. Encoded protein: CSVETGDKNTEAFF. Based on the CDR3 plus reference TRBV29-1 and TRBJ1-1, the full variable domain is SAVISQKPSRDICQRGTSLTIQCQVDSQVTMMFWYRQQPGQSLTLIATANQGSEATYESGFVIDKFPISRPNLTFSTLTVSNMSPEDSSIYLCSVETGDKNTEAFFGQGTRLTVV.

This clonotype was recorded at least ten times. The chain employs TRBV6-1 and TRBJ1-1, with 7 bases that match TRBD1. J lost 3 bases, V lost 6 bases, and 7 bases had no gene match. Germline V gives CDR1 MNHNS, CDR2 SASEGT. This CDR3 comprises 14 residues. The CDR3 nucleotides are TGTGCCAGCAGACTCCGGGACAGCTACACTGAAGCTTTCTTT. This translates into CASRLRDSYTEAFF.

The table lists this clonotype with many counts. This chain connects TRBV2 to TRBJ2-5; possible D gene TRBD1, 5 bases. Germline V gene data show CDR1 as SNHLY and CDR2 as FYNNEI. The germline V and J ends were trimmed by 2 bases and 5 bases, with 12 bases remaining between them. This CDR3 spans 14 amino acids. For the CDR3, the DNA is TGTGCCAGCAGTGAACAAGGCAGGGTTGAGACCCAGTACTTC. Translating it yields CASSEQGRVETQYF.

This clonotype has at least ten counts. The chain is built from TRBV29-1 and TRBJ2-7; 8 bases match TRBD1. J gave up 4 bases and V 6 bases, and 11 bases lay outside the gene matches. There are 14 residues in the CDR3. The germline V gene has CDR1 SQVTM and CDR2 ANQGSEA. Written as DNA, the CDR3 is TGCAGCGTGTGGATGGGACAGGTCCCTTACGAGCAGTACTTC. Translating gives CSVWMGQVPYEQYF.

This clonotype was seen ten or more times. The V gene is TRBV28, the J gene TRBJ1-3; D might be TRBD1 (5 bases). V lost 6 bases to trimming and J lost 4 bases, with 10 bases between them. Germline CDR1 MDHEN, CDR2 SYDVKM. The CDR3 spans 13 residues. CDR3 coding DNA: TGTGCCAGCAGACTCGAGGGGGGAAACACCATATATTTT. Its protein product is CASRLEGGNTIYF. Using reference TRBV28 and TRBJ1-3 for the parts outside the CDR3, the full variable domain is DVKVTQSSRYLVKRTGEKVFLECVQDMDHENMFWYRQDPGLGLRLIYFSYDVKMKEKGDIPEGYSVSREKKERFSLILESASTNQTSMYLCASRLEGGNTIYFGEGSWLTVV.

J is TRBJ1-5 and V is TRBV6-5; TRBD1 agrees at 7 bases. This CDR3 contains 15 residues. V lost 2 bases, J lost 7 bases, and 8 bases stayed unmatched. Germline V gene data show CDR1 as MNHEY and CDR2 as SVGAGI. CDR3 coding DNA: TGTGCCAGCAGTTACACAGGGGAGCGAGGACAGCCCCAGCATTTT. This encodes CASSYTGERGQPQHF.

This chain joins TRBV6-1 and TRBJ1-5; TRBD1 matches at 8 bases. V lost 2 bases and J lost 7; bases outside the gene matches: 4. This CDR3 has 14 amino acids. CDR1 and CDR2 (germline): MNHNS, SASEGT. CDR3 in amino acids: CASSESGGMQPQHF. The CDR3 region has the DNA TGTGCCAGCAGTGAATCAGGGGGCATGCAGCCCCAGCATTTT.

This sequence joins TRBV5-6 and TRBJ2-4; D call uncertain. The CDR3 runs to 14 residues. V lost 0 bases to trimming and J lost 0 bases, with 4 bases between them. The germline gives CDR1 SGHDT, CDR2 YYEEEE. The CDR3 spells CASSLVLAKNIQYF. The CDR3 region has the DNA TGTGCCAGCAGCTTGGTTCTAGCCAAAAACATTCAGTACTTC.

This clonotype has a count of ten or more. The chain recombines TRBV12-3 or TRBV12-4 with TRBJ1-2; 11 nucleotides align to TRBD1. Germline trimming cut 5 bases from V and 4 bases from J; bases unmatched to any gene: 3. The CDR3 runs to 14 residues. CDR3 DNA sequence: TGTGCCAGCAGTCGGGGACAGGGGGGCTATGGCTACACCTTC. Translated: CASSRGQGGYGYTF.

This clonotype has at least ten counts. This chain joins TRBV5-5 and TRBJ2-7; 8 bases are a match to TRBD2. CDR3 length equals 14 residues. CDR1 and CDR2 from the germline V gene are SGHKS and YYEKEE (reference sequence). Trimming took 4 bases from V and 5 from J; bases not matched to a gene: 8. The CDR3 is CASSTPGLVHEQYF. In nucleotides, the CDR3 is TGTGCCAGCAGCACCCCGGGACTAGTCCACGAGCAGTACTTC.

This clonotype was picked up a small number of times. V gene TRBV6-1 combines with J gene TRBJ1-1; weak D call: TRBD1 (6 bases). Trimming removed 3 bases at V and 11 bases at J, with 22 bases between. Germline V gene sequence: CDR1 MNHNS, CDR2 SASEGT. The CDR3 totals 15 residues. In DNA, the CDR3 is TGTGCCAGCAGTGACCCTGAGACAGGAGGGGTTGCGGCTTTCTTT. The encoded protein is CASSDPETGGVAAFF.

This clonotype was counted at least ten times. V is TRBV6-1 and J is TRBJ1-2, with TRBD1 as a possible D gene (5 bases). CDR1 MNHNS and CDR2 SASEGT come from the germline V gene. The V and J ends lost 4 bases and 3 bases respectively, with 12 bases between them. The CDR3 length is 14 residues. CDR3 protein: CASSVFQGDYGYTF. The CDR3 DNA is TGTGCCAGCAGTGTATTTCAGGGCGACTATGGCTACACCTTC.

In this sample, this clonotype turned up many times. The chain has TRBV18 and TRBJ1-2; TRBD1 might be the D (5 bases). There are 15 residues in the CDR3. Germline V gene sequence: CDR1 KGHSH, CDR2 LQKENI. Trimming removed 0 bases at V and 4 bases at J, with 12 bases between. As DNA, the CDR3 is TGTGCCAGCTCACCACCGGGGGACGCCGGCTATGGCTACACCTTC. Protein: CASSPPGDAGYGYTF. The full variable domain, rest sourced from reference TRBV18 and TRBJ1-2, is NAGVMQNPRHLVRRRGQEARLRCSPMKGHSHVYWYRQLPEEGLKFMVYLQKENIIDESGMPKERFSAEFPKEGPSILRIQQVVRGDSAAYFCASSPPGDAGYGYTFGSGTRLTVV.